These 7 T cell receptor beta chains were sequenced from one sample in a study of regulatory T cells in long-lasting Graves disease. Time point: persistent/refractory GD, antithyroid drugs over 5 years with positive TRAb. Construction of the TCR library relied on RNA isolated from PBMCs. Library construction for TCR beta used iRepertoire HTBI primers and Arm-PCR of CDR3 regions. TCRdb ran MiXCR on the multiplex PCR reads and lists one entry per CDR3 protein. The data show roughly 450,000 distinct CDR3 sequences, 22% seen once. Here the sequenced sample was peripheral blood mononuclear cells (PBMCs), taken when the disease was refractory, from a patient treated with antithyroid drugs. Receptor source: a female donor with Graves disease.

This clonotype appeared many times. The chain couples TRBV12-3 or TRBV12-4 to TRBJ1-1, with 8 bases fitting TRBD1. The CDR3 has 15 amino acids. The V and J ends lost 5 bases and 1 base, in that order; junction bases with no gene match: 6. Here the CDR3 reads CASSPWTGKNTEAFF. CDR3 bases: TGTGCCAGCAGTCCCTGGACAGGGAAGAACACTGAAGCTTTCTTT.

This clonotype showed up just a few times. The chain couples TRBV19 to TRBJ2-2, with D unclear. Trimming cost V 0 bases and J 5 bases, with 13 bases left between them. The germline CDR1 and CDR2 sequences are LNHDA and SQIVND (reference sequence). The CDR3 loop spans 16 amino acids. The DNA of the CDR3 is TGTGCCAGTAGTATAGAAAGTAGAAGAGAAACCGGGGAGCTGTTTTTT. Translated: CASSIESRRETGELFF.

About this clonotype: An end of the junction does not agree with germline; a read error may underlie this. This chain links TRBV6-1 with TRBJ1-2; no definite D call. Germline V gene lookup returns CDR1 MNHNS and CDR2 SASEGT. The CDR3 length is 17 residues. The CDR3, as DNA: TGCGCCAGCAGCCAAGGTGCCGTCGCGGTTACTAACTATGGCTACACCTTC. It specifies CASSQGAVAVTNYGYTF.

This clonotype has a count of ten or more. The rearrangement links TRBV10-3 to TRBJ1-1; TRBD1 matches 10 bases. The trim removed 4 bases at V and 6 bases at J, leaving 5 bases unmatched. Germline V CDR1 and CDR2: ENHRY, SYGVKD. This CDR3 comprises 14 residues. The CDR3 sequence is CAISGDRGQSEAFF. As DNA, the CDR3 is TGTGCCATCAGTGGCGACAGGGGGCAATCTGAAGCTTTCTTT.

DNA for the CDR3: TGTGCCTGGAGTGAAGGACCCCTCTTCTTT. Its protein product is CAWSEGPLFF. V and J are TRBV30 and TRBJ1-1, with D unresolved. Germline assignment: CDR1 GTSNPN and CDR2 SVGIG (reference sequence). CDR3 length: 10 amino acids. Trimming removed 1 base from V and 14 bases from J, with 11 bases in between.

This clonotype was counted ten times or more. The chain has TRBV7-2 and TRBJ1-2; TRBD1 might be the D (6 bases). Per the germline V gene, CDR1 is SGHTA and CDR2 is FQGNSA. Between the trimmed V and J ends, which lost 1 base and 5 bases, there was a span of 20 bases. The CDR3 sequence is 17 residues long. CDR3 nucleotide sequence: TGTGCCAGCAGCTTAGAGGGGGGGACATTTCGGGGATATGGCTACACCTTC. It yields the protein CASSLEGGTFRGYGYTF.

DNA of the CDR3: TGTGCCAGCAGCCCCCCGGGCCTGGGGGCCTACGAGCAGTACTTC. This codes for CASSPPGLGAYEQYF. The genes are TRBV7-3 and TRBJ2-7; D might be TRBD1 or TRBD2, each matching 5 bases. Looked up from germline, CDR1 is SGHTA and CDR2 is FQGTGA. V dropped 5 bases and J dropped 2 bases, with 16 bases sitting between them. The CDR3 totals 15 residues. The full variable domain, in which reference TRBV7-3 and TRBJ2-7 provide the parts outside the CDR3, is GAGVSQTPSNKVTEKGKYVELRCDPISGHTALYWYRQSLGQGPEFLIYFQGTGAADDSGLPNDRFFAVRPEGSVSTLKIQRTERGDSAVYLCASSPPGLGAYEQYFGPGTRLTVT.